The 22 T cell receptor beta chains listed next were all sequenced from one sample in a study of T cells in tuberculosis. Produced via immunoSEQ multiplex PCR; TCRdb's table is partial and in-frame only. The sample gives 25,000 to 35,000 clones, more than 80% of which show up once; 4% to 5.5% is in the top ten. The material sequenced was PBMCs. The receptors stem from a donor aged 10-30 years with latent tuberculosis or without tuberculosis infection.

The chain is built from TRBV19 and TRBJ1-2; 8 bases map to TRBD1. Germline lookup yields CDR1 LNHDA and CDR2 SQIVND (reference sequence). This CDR3 comprises 15 residues. V lost 7 bases and J lost 2; bases outside the gene matches: 9. The CDR3 loop is CASTHTRTGNYGYTF. The CDR3 DNA reads as TGTGCCAGTACTCATACAAGGACAGGGAACTATGGCTACACCTTC.

The chain combines TRBV15 with TRBJ1-5; D call uncertain. This CDR3 is built from 13 residues. Trimming took 2 bases from V and 3 from J, leaving 5 bases between them. Germline CDR1 and CDR2: LNHNV and YYDKDF (reference sequence). CDR3 residues: CATSRQANQPQHF. The CDR3 DNA reads as TGTGCCACCAGCAGACAGGCCAATCAGCCCCAGCATTTT.

The chain employs TRBV5-4 and TRBJ2-1, with TRBD2 matching over 13 bases. With 1 base clipped from V and 8 bases from J, the junction kept 3 bases outside the gene matches. The CDR3 has 15 amino acids. Germline values: CDR1 SGHNT, CDR2 YYREEE (reference sequence). The CDR3 is CASSLTSGRAYEQFF. CDR3 sequence (DNA): TGTGCCAGCAGCTTGACTAGCGGGAGGGCCTATGAGCAGTTCTTC.

This rearrangement joins TRBV27 to TRBJ2-3, with 13 bases that match TRBD2. Germline trimming cut 3 bases from V and 5 bases from J; bases unmatched to any gene: 14. Looked up from germline, CDR1 is MNHEY and CDR2 is SMNVEV (reference sequence). This CDR3 region has 19 residues. The CDR3 DNA reads as TGTGCCAGCAGTTTGCGCCCCTCAATACTAGCGGGGGGGGGAGATACGCAGTATTTT. It translates to CASSLRPSILAGGGDTQYF.

V usage is TRBV9 and J usage is TRBJ2-7, with 8 bases lining up with TRBD2. The germline gives CDR1 SGDLS, CDR2 YYNGEE. Trimming took 3 bases from V and 1 from J; bases not matched to a gene: 6. This CDR3 is 15 amino acids long. In DNA form, the CDR3 reads TGTGCCAGCAGCGCGGGGGGGCTTTTTTCCTACGAGCAGTACTTC. This codes for CASSAGGLFSYEQYF.

The chain carries TRBV18 and TRBJ2-1; D is unresolved. V gave up 0 bases and J gave up 9 bases, with 9 bases separating them. Germline V gene data show CDR1 as KGHSH and CDR2 as LQKENI. There are 13 residues in the CDR3. CDR3 bases: TGTGCCAGCTCACCACCGAGTTCGATTGAGCAGTTCTTC. Translating gives CASSPPSSIEQFF. The complete variable domain, with remaining parts taken from reference TRBV18 and TRBJ2-1, reads NAGVMQNPRHLVRRRGQEARLRCSPMKGHSHVYWYRQLPEEGLKFMVYLQKENIIDESGMPKERFSAEFPKEGPSILRIQQVVRGDSAAYFCASSPPSSIEQFFGPGTRLTVL.

The genes are TRBV27 and TRBJ2-1; TRBD2 aligns across 14 bases. The germline CDR1 and CDR2 sequences are MNHEY and SMNVEV (reference sequence). CDR3 length: 19 residues. Losses at the gene ends were 6 bases for V and 4 bases for J; bases not matched to a gene: 14. The CDR3: CASSFAPGTSGRRYNEQFF. Written as DNA, the CDR3 is TGTGCCAGCAGCTTCGCACCCGGGACTAGCGGGAGAAGGTACAATGAGCAGTTCTTC.

The chain joins TRBV2 to TRBJ2-1, with TRBD2 identical over 14 bases. Trimming removed 6 bases from V and 9 bases from J; junction bases left unmatched: 10. CDR3 size: 16 residues. Looked up from germline, CDR1 is SNHLY and CDR2 is FYNNEI. The CDR3 sequence is CASRFGTSGRVGEQFF. The DNA of the CDR3 is TGTGCCAGCAGGTTCGGGACTAGCGGGAGAGTCGGTGAGCAGTTCTTC.

V gene TRBV18 combines with J gene TRBJ1-3; no definite D call. Germline V gene lookup returns CDR1 KGHSH and CDR2 LQKENI. The CDR3 runs 13 residues. V shed 4 bases and J shed 8 bases, with 12 bases lying between them. The CDR3 bases are TGTGCCAGCTCACTCCGACATTCAGACACCATATATTTT. This encodes CASSLRHSDTIYF.

This chain connects TRBV9 to TRBJ1-1, with D possibly being TRBD1 (5 bases). The V end lost 3 bases, the J end lost 1 base, and 7 bases lay between the germline ends. The CDR3 sequence is 13 residues long. The V gene's germline CDR1 is SGDLS and CDR2 YYNGEE. Here the CDR3 DNA reads TGTGCCAGCAGCGCCGGACAGAACACTGAAGCTTTCTTT. It translates to CASSAGQNTEAFF.

This chain links TRBV28 with TRBJ2-7; 10 bases map to TRBD1. The junction had 13 bases not matched to a gene; V was cut back by 11 bases and J by 3 bases. Germline V gene data show CDR1 as MDHEN and CDR2 as SYDVKM. The CDR3 spans 15 residues. CDR3 region: CAAQGRTGGFYEQYF. In DNA, the CDR3 is TGTGCCGCCCAAGGGAGGACAGGGGGATTCTACGAGCAGTACTTC.

Comment on this clone: One junction end disagrees with the germline gene, perhaps due to a read error. The rearrangement links TRBV7-7 to TRBJ2-3, with D perhaps TRBD2 (5 bases). Germline values: CDR1 SSHAT, CDR2 FNYEAQ (reference sequence). The length of the CDR3 is 14 residues. In DNA, the CDR3 is TGTGCTAGCAGCCTAGCAAGAGCCTCAGATACGCAGTATTTT. It is translated as CASSLARASDTQYF.

The chain has TRBV4-1 and TRBJ2-2, with a weak D call TRBD1 (6 bases). The CDR3 is made up of 13 amino acids. CDR1 and CDR2 (germline): MGHRA, YSYEKL. V was shortened by 2 bases and J by 5 bases, with 6 bases between the two germline ends. The CDR3 spells CASSQQGTGELFF. The DNA for the CDR3 is TGCGCCAGCAGCCAACAGGGGACCGGGGAGCTGTTTTTT.

The rearrangement joins TRBV5-1 to TRBJ2-1; the match to TRBD1 covers 11 bases. Germline CDR1 is SGHRS and CDR2 is YFSETQ. The CDR3 length is 16 residues. V dropped 4 bases and J dropped 1; count of bases not matched to a gene: 4. CDR3 coding DNA: TGCGCCAGCAGCGGGGGACAGGGGGTGTCCTACAATGAGCAGTTCTTC. Its translation: CASSGGQGVSYNEQFF.

The chain links TRBV6-6 to TRBJ1-5, with D possibly TRBD1 on 6 matching bases. CDR1 is MNHNY, CDR2 SVGAGI, per germline (reference sequence). This CDR3 is 14 amino acids long. V was pared by 7 bases and J by 1 base, with 11 bases between. The CDR3, as DNA: TGTGCCAGCACTAATAGGGGGAGCAATCAGCCCCAGCATTTT. Translating gives CASTNRGSNQPQHF.

The chain has TRBV19 and TRBJ2-7, with 7 bases identical to TRBD1. This CDR3 is 13 amino acids long. CDR1 is LNHDA, CDR2 SQIVND, per germline (reference sequence). The ends lost 3 bases at V and 2 bases at J; junction bases unmatched: 1. The CDR3 DNA reads as TGTGCCAGTAGTATGGGACAGACCTACGAGCAGTACTTC. It encodes CASSMGQTYEQYF.

This chain connects TRBV4-1 to TRBJ1-3; TRBD1 matches at 7 bases. Per germline, CDR1 MGHRA and CDR2 YSYEKL. CDR3 length equals 14 residues. V trimming: 0 bases; J trimming: 8 bases; junction bases outside the gene matches: 4. The DNA for the CDR3 is TGCGCCAGCAGCCAAGATCACAGGGGACACACCATATATTTT. Translation: CASSQDHRGHTIYF.

This chain connects TRBV11-2 to TRBJ2-3; D is perhaps TRBD2 (5 bases). The V end lost 0 bases, the J end lost 8 bases, and 6 bases lay between the germline ends. Germline V gene data show CDR1 as SGHAT and CDR2 as FQNNGV. The CDR3 totals 12 residues. The CDR3 nucleotides are TGTGCCAGCAGCTTAGACGCGGGTACGCAGTATTTT. Protein product: CASSLDAGTQYF.

This chain uses TRBV5-1 with TRBJ2-2; a weak D match, TRBD2 (6 bases). Germline CDR1 SGHRS, CDR2 YFSETQ. The CDR3 is 15 residues long. V lost 4 bases, J lost 6 bases, and 16 bases lay in between. The CDR3 region is CASSPLTGEAGELFF. CDR3 nucleotide sequence: TGCGCCAGCAGCCCCCTCACGGGGGAGGCCGGGGAGCTGTTTTTT.

This chain links TRBV19 with TRBJ1-5; 7 nucleotides agree with TRBD1. The CDR3 has 15 residues. Unmatched junction bases numbered 4, after V lost 5 bases and J lost 0 bases. The V gene's germline CDR1 is LNHDA and CDR2 SQIVND (reference sequence). The CDR3 DNA is TGTGCCAGTAGTCCCGGGACAGCTAGCAATCAGCCCCAGCATTTT. This sequence encodes CASSPGTASNQPQHF. The full variable domain, completed using reference TRBV19 and TRBJ1-5, is DGGITQSPKYLFRKEGQNVTLSCEQNLNHDAMYWYRQDPGQGLRLIYYSQIVNDFQKGDIAEGYSVSREKKESFPLTVTSAQKNPTAFYLCASSPGTASNQPQHFGDGTRLSIL.

The V and J genes are TRBV7-9 and TRBJ2-7, with TRBD2 identical over 14 bases. The V segment lost 3 bases and the J segment 4 bases; nucleotides outside the gene matches: 8. This CDR3 region has 17 residues. Per germline, CDR1 SEHNR and CDR2 FQNEAQ (reference sequence). CDR3 nucleotides: TGTGCCAGCAGCTTTGAGACTAGCGGGGGGGATAATTACGAGCAGTACTTC. This translates into CASSFETSGGDNYEQYF.

The J gene is TRBJ1-5, the V gene TRBV5-8; no definite D call. The V and J ends lost 0 bases and 0 bases respectively, with 10 bases between them. The CDR3 length is 16 residues. The germline gives CDR1 SGHTS, CDR2 YDEGEE. CDR3: CASSLAELVSNQPQHF. CDR3 nucleotides: TGTGCCAGCAGCTTGGCCGAGCTAGTTAGCAATCAGCCCCAGCATTTT.